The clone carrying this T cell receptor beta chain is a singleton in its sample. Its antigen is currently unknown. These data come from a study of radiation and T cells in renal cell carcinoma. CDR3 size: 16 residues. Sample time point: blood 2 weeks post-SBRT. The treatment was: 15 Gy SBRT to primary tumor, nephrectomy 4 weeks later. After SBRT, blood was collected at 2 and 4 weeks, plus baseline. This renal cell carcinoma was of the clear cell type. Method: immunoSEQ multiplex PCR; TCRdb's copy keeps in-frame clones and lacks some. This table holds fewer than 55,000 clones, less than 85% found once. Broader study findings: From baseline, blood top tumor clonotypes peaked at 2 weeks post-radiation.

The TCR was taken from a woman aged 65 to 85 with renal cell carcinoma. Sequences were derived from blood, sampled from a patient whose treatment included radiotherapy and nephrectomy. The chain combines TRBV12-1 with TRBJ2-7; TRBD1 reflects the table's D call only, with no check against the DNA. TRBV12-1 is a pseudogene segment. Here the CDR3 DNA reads TGTGCCAGCAGCCCCCGACAGGGCCGGTCTGGCTACGAGCAGTACTTC. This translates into CASSPRQGRSGYEQYF.